These T cell receptor beta chains were read from a single sample in a study of human thymus T cells. The data were produced by immunoSEQ multiplex PCR, yet TCRdb's version contains in-frame clones alone and is incomplete. The profile shows fewer than 85,000 clones, roughly 95% of them singletons. Sequenced material: thymus tissue. The receptors were gathered from a girl less than two years old with a congenital heart defect but otherwise immunologically healthy. The CDR3 runs from the conserved cysteine through the conserved F or W. A D gene is named only where the DNA matches it firmly. Clone size appears in some rows only: once, few, many, or a class for an expanded clone.

d_gene: TRBD1
v_gene: TRBV4-3
abundance: -
j_gene: TRBJ1-1
CDR3aa: CASSQDTFRVDRGRTEAFF
CDR3nt: TGCGCCAGCAGCCAAGATACCTTCAGGGTAGACAGGGGCCGAACTGAAGCTTTCTTT

d_gene: -
v_gene: TRBV6-5
abundance: -
j_gene: TRBJ2-5
CDR3aa: CASSYLEGQETQYF
CDR3nt: TGTGCCAGCAGTTACCTCGAAGGCCAAGAGACCCAGTACTTC

d_gene: -
v_gene: TRBV7-9
abundance: -
j_gene: TRBJ2-5
CDR3aa: CASSPRRVDGETQYF
CDR3nt: TGTGCCAGCAGCCCCCGCCGCGTCGATGGGGAGACCCAGTACTTC

d_gene: -
v_gene: TRBV10-3
abundance: -
j_gene: TRBJ2-3
CDR3aa: CAIRRQWESTDTQYF
CDR3nt: TGTGCCATCAGGCGACAGTGGGAAAGCACAGATACGCAGTATTTT

d_gene: -
v_gene: TRBV5-1
abundance: -
j_gene: TRBJ1-2
CDR3aa: CASRGHYGYGYTF
CDR3nt: TGCGCCAGCAGGGGGCACTACGGCTATGGCTACACCTTC

d_gene: TRBD2
v_gene: TRBV9
abundance: -
j_gene: TRBJ2-7
CDR3aa: CASSVAPGGAYEQYF
CDR3nt: TGTGCCAGCAGCGTAGCCCCGGGGGGAGCTTACGAGCAGTACTTC

d_gene: TRBD1
v_gene: TRBV28
abundance: -
j_gene: TRBJ1-2
CDR3aa: CATFSGGGGYTF
CDR3nt: TGTGCCACCTTTTCAGGGGGCGGTGGCTACACCTTC

d_gene: -
v_gene: TRBV7-2
abundance: once
j_gene: TRBJ2-5
CDR3aa: CASSFSARRLGETQYF
CDR3nt: TGTGCCAGCAGCTTCTCGGCGAGGCGGTTAGGCGAGACCCAGTACTTC

d_gene: -
v_gene: TRBV7-9
abundance: -
j_gene: TRBJ1-2
CDR3aa: CASSLGPNGYTF
CDR3nt: TGTGCCAGCAGCCTCGGGCCCAATGGCTACACCTTC

d_gene: TRBD1
v_gene: TRBV7-2
abundance: -
j_gene: TRBJ2-7
CDR3aa: CASSLSGDREYEGYEQYF
CDR3nt: TGTGCCAGCAGCCTATCCGGGGACAGGGAGTACGAGGGCTACGAGCAGTACTTC

d_gene: -
v_gene: TRBV29-1
abundance: -
j_gene: TRBJ2-3
CDR3aa: CSVEWAVGRTSRWRRNTQYF
CDR3nt: TGCAGCGTTGAATGGGCTGTGGGACGGACCTCGCGCTGGAGAAGGAATACGCAGTATTTT

d_gene: -
v_gene: TRBV11-2
abundance: few
j_gene: TRBJ2-7
CDR3aa: CASSRWGGNPPGEQYF
CDR3nt: TGTGCCAGCAGCCGCTGGGGAGGAAACCCCCCGGGAGAGCAGTACTTC

d_gene: -
v_gene: TRBV18
abundance: -
j_gene: TRBJ1-3
CDR3aa: CASSPPLPCSGNTIYF
CDR3nt: TGTGCCAGCTCACCACCGCTTCCCTGCTCTGGAAACACCATATATTTT

d_gene: TRBD2
v_gene: TRBV27
abundance: -
j_gene: TRBJ2-7
CDR3aa: CASRLSTSLAGGSSHEQYF
CDR3nt: TGTGCCAGCAGGCTTTCAACCAGTCTAGCGGGAGGATCGTCTCACGAGCAGTACTTC